This record looks at one T cell receptor beta chain sequence and its context. Germline V CDR1 and CDR2: ENHRY, SYGVKD. The CDR3 contains 13 residues. V gave up 3 bases and J gave up 1 base, with 6 bases separating them. In the study's own analysis: Quantification of nucleated cells was approximated via reference gene primer amplification. TCRdb's table, derived via immunoSEQ multiplex PCR, lists solely in-frame clones and lacks some. For V, J and clone size, that table is used; D and trimming come from the DNA. The sample records about 160,000 clones, around 83% being singletons. This sample is part of a study of blood T cell repertoires in COVID-19. Study-wide background: PBMCs, B-cell-depleted T cells, or T cells provided the cDNA or gDNA that made up the material.

Followed over time, Seattle patients had been enrolled while infection was active. This TCR derives from an older woman with COVID-19, enrolled during active disease. This chain connects TRBV10-3 to TRBJ1-1; perhaps TRBD1 as D (5 bases). Sequencing was performed on peripheral blood. The CDR3 sequence is CAISERGNTEAFF. The CDR3 DNA is TGTGCCATCAGTGAAAGGGGGAACACTGAAGCTTTCTTT.